A selection of T cell receptor beta chains follows, all from one sample in a study of control samples from healthy donors and cancer patients. Data came from immunoSEQ multiplex PCR; TCRdb stores just in-frame clones and leaves some out. The top ten clones hold about an eighth of a sample with fewer than 300,000 clones, 82% of them seen once. The specimen sequenced was PBMCs. These receptors were collected from a woman aged 55-69 years with lung cancer. Each CDR3 is given with its conserved first and last residue. Fields, in order: clone size, D gene, V gene, J gene, CDR3 DNA, CDR3 protein. D genes are given only for firm matches. Some rows mark clone size as missing; the rest say once, few, many or name a class of expanded clone.

-	-	TRBV10-3	TRBJ2-7	TGTGCCTCCTTTGGGGGAAATCCTTTCGGCGAGCAGTACTTC	CASFGGNPFGEQYF
-	-	TRBV14	TRBJ2-7	TGTGCCAGCAGCCAAGTCGCTAGCTACGAGCAGTACTTC	CASSQVASYEQYF
-	TRBD2	TRBV2	TRBJ2-1	TGTGCCACCATGCGACTAGCGGGAGGGCCCAATGAGCAGTTCTTC	CATMRLAGGPNEQFF
-	-	TRBV7-9	TRBJ2-3	TGTGCCAGCAGCCCTAAAGACTCGGCAGATACGCAGTATTTT	CASSPKDSADTQYF
once	-	TRBV2	TRBJ1-6	TGTGCCAGCAGGTCCATCAGTTCACCCCTCCACTTT	CASRSISSPLHF
-	-	TRBV15	TRBJ1-5	TGTGCCACCAGCAGAGATAATACGGCAGTCAATCAGCCCCAGCATTTT	CATSRDNTAVNQPQHF
few	-	TRBV28	TRBJ2-7	TGTGCCAGCAATTTGGTACAGGGAACCCACGAGCAGTACTTC	CASNLVQGTHEQYF
-	TRBD1	TRBV11-2	TRBJ2-6	TGTGCCAGCAGCGAGCTAGGGGGCTGGGGGGCCAACGTCCTGACTTTC	CASSELGGWGANVLTF
-	-	TRBV2	TRBJ1-4	TGTGCCAGCAACCTTGCGGCGAGGGAGGCCGGGGGACTGTTTTTT	CASNLAAREAGGLFF
-	-	TRBV3-1/TRBV3-2	TRBJ2-5	TGTGCCAGCAGCCAAGTACCAGAAGAGACCCAGTACTTC	CASSQVPEETQYF
-	-	TRBV3-1/TRBV3-2	TRBJ2-5	TGTGCCAGCACCCCCCCCGGACAGCTAGGGACCCAGTACTTC	CASTPPGQLGTQYF
-	-	TRBV11-1	TRBJ2-5	TGTGCCAGCACCCTAAGTCTAGGATACCAAGAGACCCAGTACTTC	CASTLSLGYQETQYF
once	-	TRBV4-1	TRBJ2-5	TGCGCCAGCAGCCACCTGGGAAGGGCGGGGCCCCAAGAGACCCAGTACTTC	CASSHLGRAGPQETQYF
-	-	TRBV5-1	TRBJ1-3	TGCGCCAGCAGCCTATACGGAAACACCATATATTTT	CASSLYGNTIYF
-	-	TRBV10-1	TRBJ2-1	TGCGCCAGCAGTGAGACGTGGGGGTCCTACAATGAGCAGTTCTTC	CASSETWGSYNEQFF
once	TRBD2	TRBV5-5	TRBJ2-1	TGTGCCAGCAGCTGGGCTAGCGGGAGGTGGAATGAGCAGTTCTTC	CASSWASGRWNEQFF
-	TRBD2	TRBV4-2	TRBJ2-1	TGTGCCAGCAGCCAAGATAGCGGGAGTTTCAATGAGCAGTTCTTC	CASSQDSGSFNEQFF
few	TRBD2	TRBV6-6	TRBJ2-1	TGTGCCACCAGACGAAAAGGGACTAGCGGGACGGGAGGGCCCTACAATGAGCAGTTCTTC	CATRRKGTSGTGGPYNEQFF
-	TRBD1	TRBV2	TRBJ1-2	TGTGCCAGCAGTGATTCAGGGGGCCGTGGCTACACCTTC	CASSDSGGRGYTF
-	-	TRBV28	TRBJ1-4	TGTGCCAGCACCGTTCTCAGAGCAACTAATGAAAAACTGTTTTTT	CASTVLRATNEKLFF
-	-	TRBV11-3	TRBJ2-3	TGTGCCAGCAGCTTAACGAGATTCACAGATACGCAGTATTTT	CASSLTRFTDTQYF
-	-	TRBV5-1	TRBJ1-4	TGCGCCAGCAGCTTAAGTGGGGCCAATGAAAAACTGTTTTTT	CASSLSGANEKLFF
medium-sized	-	TRBV27	TRBJ2-7	TGTGCCAGCGCCCTCGACAGGTCCTCAGGCTACGAGCAGTACTTC	CASALDRSSGYEQYF
-	TRBD2	TRBV19	TRBJ2-1	TGTGCCAGTACCCTTACTAGCGGGAGGGTCTATGAGCAGTTCTTC	CASTLTSGRVYEQFF
-	-	TRBV3-1/TRBV3-2	TRBJ1-3	TGTGCCAGCAGCCCGGACAGTAACACCATATATTTT	CASSPDSNTIYF
-	-	TRBV3-1/TRBV3-2	TRBJ1-1	TGTGCCAGCAGGACACTAGGGGGAATGAACACTGAAGCTTTCTTT	CASRTLGGMNTEAFF
once	-	TRBV7-3	TRBJ1-6	TGTGCCAGCAGCTTAACGTCGGGGCGCTCCTATAATTCACCCCTCCACTTT	CASSLTSGRSYNSPLHF
-	TRBD2	TRBV4-2	TRBJ2-1	TGTGCCAGCAGCTCCGGACTAGCGGGGGAGCAGTTCTTC	CASSSGLAGEQFF
-	TRBD1	TRBV12-5	TRBJ2-5	TGTGCTAGTGGCTGGACAGGGTTGGAGACCCAGTACTTC	CASGWTGLETQYF
-	-	TRBV6-5	TRBJ1-2	TGTGCCACTTCACCGGGGGGCAGCTATGGCTACACCTTC	CATSPGGSYGYTF
once	TRBD2	TRBV29-1	TRBJ2-3	TGCAGCGTTGAAGGAAGCGGGGGCCTTAGCACAGATACGCAGTATTTT	CSVEGSGGLSTDTQYF
-	-	TRBV7-9	TRBJ2-1	TGTGCCAGCAGCTTAGCGGGGGGCGATGAGCAGTTCTTC	CASSLAGGDEQFF
-	-	TRBV9	TRBJ2-1	TGTGCCAGCAGTTACGACGGGACTTACGATGAGCAGTTCTTC	CASSYDGTYDEQFF
-	TRBD1	TRBV5-5	TRBJ1-2	TGTGCCAGCAGCTCGTCCGGGACAGGACAGGGCTACACCTTC	CASSSSGTGQGYTF
-	TRBD2	TRBV5-1	TRBJ2-3	TGCGCCAGCAGCCTCCTCTTAGCGGGAGGCTCAGATACGCAGTATTTT	CASSLLLAGGSDTQYF
-	-	TRBV15	TRBJ1-4	TGTGCCACCAGCGTGGCCCGAGAGGACCTAGGGGAAAAACTGTTTTTT	CATSVAREDLGEKLFF
-	TRBD1	TRBV6-5	TRBJ1-2	TGTGCCAGCAGTCATCCTTTAGGGGGCAACTATGGCTACACCTTC	CASSHPLGGNYGYTF
-	-	TRBV28	TRBJ1-3	TGTGCCAGCACCGATTCGAGGTCGGGGGGAAACACCATATATTTT	CASTDSRSGGNTIYF
-	-	TRBV5-1	TRBJ2-7	TGCGCCAGCAGCCTGGGACCGTCTATTTTATCCTACGAGCAGTACTTC	CASSLGPSILSYEQYF
-	TRBD1	TRBV29-1	TRBJ1-3	TGCAGCGTTGTCGACAGGGGAGCTGGAAACACCATATATTTT	CSVVDRGAGNTIYF
few	TRBD2	TRBV3-1/TRBV3-2	TRBJ2-3	TGTGCCAGCAGCCCTCCGGCTAGCGGTACGCAGTATTTT	CASSPPASGTQYF
-	TRBD2	TRBV28	TRBJ2-1	TGTGCCAGCAGTTTATCAGCGGGAGCTAGGCCCCCATACAATGAGCAGTTCTTC	CASSLSAGARPPYNEQFF
few	TRBD1	TRBV28	TRBJ1-5	TGTGCCAGCAGATTAAGTGGGACAGGGAATCAGCCCCAGCATTTT	CASRLSGTGNQPQHF
once	-	TRBV10-3	TRBJ2-1	TGTGCCATCAGCTTTGGATTTTACAATGAGCAGTTCTTC	CAISFGFYNEQFF
-	-	TRBV6-5	TRBJ2-7	TGTGCCAGCAGTTCCTACCCCCTTCGGGGGTACGAGCAGTACTTC	CASSSYPLRGYEQYF
-	-	TRBV7-9	TRBJ1-3	TGTGCCAGCACCAAAGGGCCACGCTCGAGCTCTGGAAACACCATATATTTT	CASTKGPRSSSGNTIYF
-	-	TRBV9	TRBJ1-1	TGTGCCAGCAGCGTAGAGGGACGGTTGAACACTGAAGCTTTCTTT	CASSVEGRLNTEAFF
-	-	TRBV27	TRBJ1-5	TGTGCCAGCAGTTCCCTAATGGGTCGGGGGATAGGTGGCAATCAGCCCCAGCATTTT	CASSSLMGRGIGGNQPQHF
-	-	TRBV7-9	TRBJ2-1	TGTGCCAGCAGCCCATATTACAGGTACAATGAGCAGTTCTTC	CASSPYYRYNEQFF
-	-	TRBV4-2	TRBJ2-5	TGTGCCAGCAGCCAAGTAGGAGGGGAGACCCAGTACTTC	CASSQVGGETQYF
once	TRBD1	TRBV15	TRBJ1-2	TGTGCCACCAGCAGAGATCAGGGGGCGAACTATGGCTACACCTTC	CATSRDQGANYGYTF
-	-	TRBV2	TRBJ2-3	TGTGCCAGCAGTGAAGCGTGGGCGATACTCACAGATACGCAGTATTTT	CASSEAWAILTDTQYF
-	-	TRBV6-4	TRBJ1-1	TGTGCCAGCAGTGACTCGAGACCCGGGACCCCTGAGGGGACTGAAGCTTTCTTT	CASSDSRPGTPEGTEAFF
-	-	TRBV3-1/TRBV3-2	TRBJ1-1	TGTGCCAGCAGCCTCAAAGGTGGGACAATGAACACTGAAGCTTTCTTT	CASSLKGGTMNTEAFF